This TCR beta chain came from a study of blood T cell repertoires in COVID-19. Whole-study context: Samples representing acute and convalescent COVID-19 were sourced from the United States, Italy and Spain.

Authors' data handling: Reference gene primer amplification yielded estimated nucleated cell counts. The table came from immunoSEQ multiplex PCR; TCRdb's copy has only in-frame clones and leaves some out. For V, J and clone size, that table is used; D and trimming come from the DNA. The table shows some 4,000 clones, with approximately 91% occurring only once. In this sample, this clone turned up a few times. Germline V gene data show CDR1 as KGHSH and CDR2 as LQKENI. This CDR3 has 17 amino acids. Trimming stripped 2 bases from V and 0 bases from J, with 14 bases between. This sequence was found in a middle-aged man with active COVID-19. The chain is built from TRBV18 and TRBJ2-1, with D perhaps TRBD2 (7 bases). Sequencing input: peripheral blood. The DNA for the CDR3 is TGTGCCAGCTCACCAGAGGGGGGGCAGCCCTCCTACAATGAGCAGTTCTTC. It yields the protein CASSPEGGQPSYNEQFF.